These T cell receptor beta chains were read from a single sample in a study of T cell repertoires in cytomegalovirus infection. TCRdb redid the calling of the reads with MiXCR, one entry per CDR3 protein. The top ten hold about two fifths of the sample, which has about half a million distinct CDR3 sequences, approximately 40% seen once. Which antigens these TCRs recognize remains unknown. The specimen was cultured PBMCs, collected from culture after CMV antigen stimulation. These receptors were taken from a human donor in good health (CMV status not recorded). Some clones in this sample may be carry-over from other donors' samples. The CDR3 runs from the conserved cysteine through the conserved F or W. Fields, in order: clone size, V gene, D gene, J gene, CDR3 DNA, CDR3 protein. A D gene is named only where the DNA matches it firmly. For some rows the clone size is stated as once, few or many, or as a class when expanded; others skip it.

size: few; V: TRBV11-2; D: .; J: TRBJ2-2; DNA: TGTGCCAGCGTATGGGGCGCTCTCGGGGAGCTGTTTTTT; CDR3: CASVWGALGELFF
size: .; V: TRBV28; D: .; J: TRBJ1-1; DNA: TGTGCCAGCAGTTTGGGGAGGGGAGTGAACACTGAAGCTTTCTTT; CDR3: CASSLGRGVNTEAFF
size: few; V: TRBV7-2; D: .; J: TRBJ2-7; DNA: TGTGCCAGCAGCCCAAGGGCAGGGACTGAGTACGAGCAGTACTTC; CDR3: CASSPRAGTEYEQYF
size: .; V: TRBV7-2; D: .; J: TRBJ2-5; DNA: TGTGCCAGCAGCTCTACGACTGCGGATGGGACCCAGTACTTC; CDR3: CASSSTTADGTQYF
size: .; V: TRBV7-4; D: TRBD1; J: TRBJ1-1; DNA: TGTGCCACTGGGGGGGACAGGGGACACACTGAAGCTTTCTTT; CDR3: CATGGDRGHTEAFF
size: few; V: TRBV7-8; D: TRBD2; J: TRBJ2-1; DNA: TGTGCCAGCAGGTTAGCGGGAATGATTGGTGAGCAGTTCTTC; CDR3: CASRLAGMIGEQFF
size: .; V: TRBV5-4; D: TRBD1; J: TRBJ2-5; DNA: TGTGCCAGCACCGAGGACAGGGATGAGACCCAGTACTTC; CDR3: CASTEDRDETQYF
size: few; V: TRBV7-2; D: TRBD1; J: TRBJ2-2; DNA: TGTGCCAACAGGGGGCCTTACACCGGGGAGCTGTTTTTT; CDR3: CANRGPYTGELFF
size: many; V: TRBV7-8; D: .; J: TRBJ1-5; DNA: TGTGCCAGCAGTCCAAGTGAAAATCAGCCCCAGCATTTT; CDR3: CASSPSENQPQHF
size: .; V: TRBV7-9; D: TRBD1; J: TRBJ1-6; DNA: TGTGCCAGCAGCCAGGGGGACAGGGATTTAAGTTCACCCCTCCACTTT; CDR3: CASSQGDRDLSSPLHF
size: many; V: TRBV7-2; D: TRBD2; J: TRBJ2-5; DNA: TGTGCCAGCAGCTTAGAGCTAGCGGGGAGCCAAGAGACCCAGTACTTC; CDR3: CASSLELAGSQETQYF
size: .; V: TRBV7-2; D: .; J: TRBJ2-5; DNA: TGTGCCAGCAGCAGGGCCCGGGAGACCCAGTACTTC; CDR3: CASSRARETQYF
size: few; V: TRBV28; D: TRBD1; J: TRBJ2-7; DNA: TGTGCCAGCAGTCATAGGACAGGGGGCTTCCACGAGCAGTACTTC; CDR3: CASSHRTGGFHEQYF
size: once; V: TRBV27; D: TRBD2; J: TRBJ2-1; DNA: TGTGCCAGCAGTTTAAAGTCCGTTGTAGCGGGAGCCAATGAGCAGTTCTTC; CDR3: CASSLKSVVAGANEQFF
size: few; V: TRBV7-8; D: .; J: TRBJ1-5; DNA: TGTGCCAGCAGCTCCTCCGGGGGGCAGGCCCAGCATTTT; CDR3: CASSSSGGQAQHF
size: .; V: TRBV7-8; D: TRBD1; J: TRBJ1-2; DNA: TGTGCCAGCAGCTTAAACCCCTGGACAGGCACTAACTATGGCTACACCTTC; CDR3: CASSLNPWTGTNYGYTF
size: .; V: TRBV18; D: .; J: TRBJ2-3; DNA: TGTGCCAGCTCACCATGGTTGGACCTGAGCACAGATACGCAGTATTTT; CDR3: CASSPWLDLSTDTQYF
size: .; V: TRBV7-2; D: .; J: TRBJ1-1; DNA: TGTGCCAGCAGCTTAGTAAGGGGGACGGCTGAAGCTTTCTTT; CDR3: CASSLVRGTAEAFF
size: .; V: TRBV19; D: .; J: TRBJ2-1; DNA: TGTGCCAGTAGTATAAAAGGGGTCCCTGAGCAGTTCTTC; CDR3: CASSIKGVPEQFF
size: few; V: TRBV12-5; D: .; J: TRBJ2-7; DNA: TGTGCTAGTGGTTTAGGGGGGGGATCCTACGAGCAGTACTTC; CDR3: CASGLGGGSYEQYF
size: .; V: TRBV7-2; D: .; J: TRBJ2-3; DNA: TGTGCCAGCAGCCACACCCTCTCCACAGATACGCAGTATTTT; CDR3: CASSHTLSTDTQYF
size: .; V: TRBV11-2; D: .; J: TRBJ2-1; DNA: TGTGCCAGCAGCTTAGATCTTTATGACAATGAGCAGTTCTTC; CDR3: CASSLDLYDNEQFF